The text below deals with one TCR beta chain. What it binds is unknown. Primers for the PCR totalled 60 Vbeta and 13 Jbeta. The table came from immunoSEQ multiplex PCR; TCRdb's copy has only in-frame clones and leaves some out. The repertoire holds around 140,000 clones, with more than 75% as singletons. There are 17 residues in the CDR3. The germline V gene has CDR1 LNHDA and CDR2 SQIVND (reference sequence). Unmatched junction bases numbered 10, after V lost 5 bases and J lost 2 bases. This record comes from a study of cytomegalovirus exposure and HLA in healthy donors. General study findings and limits: Most TCR beta V segments were productive about 87% or about 30% of the time in an earlier analysis. A missense DCLRE1C variant was associated with V- and J-gene trimming of TCR beta chains in a later analysis, and an independent cohort replicated the association.

Donors showed nominal health when sampled, although they likely had unrecorded immune exposures. The chain employs TRBV19 and TRBJ1-4; 8 bases align to TRBD1. The sample was PBMCs. This TCR was recovered from a woman aged 25 to 39 in good health and CMV-seronegative. The CDR3 loop is CASSRRTGRATNEKLFF. The CDR3 DNA sequence: TGTGCCAGTAGTCGCCGGACAGGGCGGGCCACTAATGAAAAACTGTTTTTT.